A single sample is the source of the 30 T cell receptor beta chains below, sequenced in a study of vaccination and CD4 T cells after COVID-19. Antigens for these TCRs are unknown. The Oncomine TCR Beta short-read assay was applied to DNA of cultured CD4+ T cells. TCRdb processed the PCR reads anew with MiXCR; each CDR3 protein has one entry. The sample lists 7,500 to 10,000 distinct CDR3 sequences; 48% were seen once. Indicated treatment: approximately 9-day PBMC culture with coronavirus spike peptide pools or control peptides (ViraFEST assay). The sample consisted of CD4+ T cells from blood, cultured in vitro. These receptor sequences come from a human donor who had recovered from COVID-19.

The genes are TRBV4-1 and TRBJ2-1; TRBD2 matches 13 bases. The junction had 5 bases not matched to a gene; V was cut back by 3 bases and J by 3 bases. In germline, CDR1 is MGHRA, CDR2 YSYEKL. This CDR3 is 17 amino acids long. CDR3: CASSHGLAGVIYNEQFF. DNA for the CDR3: TGCGCCAGCAGCCACGGACTAGCGGGGGTCATCTACAATGAGCAGTTCTTC.

V gene TRBV20-1 combines with J gene TRBJ2-5, with D possibly matching TRBD2 (6 bases). Germline lookup yields CDR1 DFQATT and CDR2 SNEGSKA (reference sequence). The CDR3 loop spans 11 amino acids. CDR3 protein: CSTPRGETQYF. The DNA of the CDR3 is TGCTCAACCCCCCGGGGGGAGACCCAGTACTTC.

The chain combines TRBV28 with TRBJ2-1, with 9 bases that match TRBD1. Germline CDR1 is MDHEN and CDR2 is SYDVKM. The CDR3 runs to 16 residues. The junction had 8 bases not matched to a gene; V was cut back by 6 bases and J by 2 bases. This CDR3 is CASRGGGTGPYNEQFF. CDR3 nucleotides: TGTGCCAGCAGGGGAGGTGGGACAGGGCCCTACAATGAGCAGTTCTTC. The entire variable domain, with the rest obtained from reference TRBV28 and TRBJ2-1, is as follows: DVKVTQSSRYLVKRTGEKVFLECVQDMDHENMFWYRQDPGLGLRLIYFSYDVKMKEKGDIPEGYSVSREKKERFSLILESASTNQTSMYLCASRGGGTGPYNEQFFGPGTRLTVL.

CDR3 region: CAISQGGNTEAFF. In nucleotides, the CDR3 is TGTGCCATCAGTCAGGGTGGGAACACTGAAGCTTTCTTT. V usage is TRBV10-3 and J usage is TRBJ1-1; the D gene is possibly TRBD1 (5 bases). Trimming took 5 bases from V and 1 from J, leaving 8 bases between them. Germline values: CDR1 ENHRY, CDR2 SYGVKD. The CDR3 is 13 residues long.

Relative to its sample, this clonotype is large (0.1 to 1%). The chain links TRBV7-2 to TRBJ1-5, with no clear D. Trimming shortened V by 5 bases and J by 5 bases, and 10 bases separated the two germline ends. Germline V lookup: CDR1 SGHTA, CDR2 FQGNSA. This CDR3 region has 13 residues. This CDR3 is CASSIRGDQPQHF. DNA for the CDR3: TGTGCCAGCAGCATTCGCGGCGATCAGCCCCAGCATTTT.

By sample fraction, this clonotype is medium-sized. V gene TRBV11-3 combines with J gene TRBJ2-5; TRBD1 might be the D (6 bases). The CDR3 totals 12 residues. Germline CDR1 reads SGHNT; CDR2 reads YENEEA. V dropped 6 bases and J dropped 3 bases, with 8 bases sitting between them. The CDR3 DNA reads TGTGCCAGCAGTGAGGGGGAAGAGACCCAGTACTTC. Translation: CASSEGEETQYF.

This clonotype has a handful of counts. The chain links TRBV7-8 to TRBJ2-7; TRBD2 is a possible D gene (5 bases). Trimming shortened V by 2 bases and J by 7 bases, and 27 bases separated the two germline ends. From germline, CDR1 is SGHVS and CDR2 FQNEAQ. The CDR3 is made up of 18 amino acids. CDR3 protein: CASSLTRTLAGVRSEQYF. The CDR3 DNA reads as TGTGCCAGCAGCTTAACCCGCACCTTGGCGGGCGTACGCTCGGAGCAGTACTTC. Supplemented by reference TRBV7-8 and TRBJ2-7, the full variable domain reads GAGVSQSPRYKVAKRGQDVALRCDPISGHVSLFWYQQALGQGPEFLTYFQNEAQLDKSGLPSDRFFAERPEGSVSTLKIQRTQQEDSAVYLCASSLTRTLAGVRSEQYFGPGTRLTVT.

A few counts support this clonotype. The rearrangement uses TRBV7-9 and TRBJ2-7; perhaps TRBD1 as D (6 bases). The V end lost 1 base, the J end lost 7 bases, and 26 bases lay between the germline ends. The CDR3 extends over 18 amino acids. CDR1 and CDR2 from the germline V gene are SEHNR and FQNEAQ (reference sequence). The CDR3 loop reads CASSLDVFAGTRRKEQYF. The CDR3, as DNA: TGTGCCAGCAGCTTAGATGTATTCGCCGGGACACGCAGAAAGGAGCAGTACTTC.

This chain joins TRBV28 and TRBJ1-2, with D maybe TRBD1 (5 bases). Trimming stripped 3 bases from V and 10 bases from J, with 12 bases between. This CDR3 spans 12 amino acids. The germline V gene encodes CDR1 MDHEN and CDR2 SYDVKM. The CDR3 nucleotides are TGTGCCAGCAGTTTGAGGGGAGCCCCCTACACCTTC. Encoded protein: CASSLRGAPYTF.

The J gene is TRBJ2-3, the V gene TRBV7-2; 16 bases are a match to TRBD2. The V gene end was trimmed by 6 bases and the J gene end by 5 bases; junction bases not matched to a gene: 8. CDR1 is SGHTA, CDR2 FQGNSA, per germline. The CDR3 is made up of 17 amino acids. The DNA for the CDR3 is TGTGCCAGCAGGGTCGGGACTAGCGGGAGGGCCGGAGATACGCAGTATTTT. It codes for CASRVGTSGRAGDTQYF.

This clonotype was observed a few times. This chain connects TRBV27 to TRBJ2-1; 8 bases line up with TRBD2. Unmatched junction bases numbered 10, after V lost 6 bases and J lost 6 bases. Germline V gene sequence: CDR1 MNHEY, CDR2 SMNVEV (reference sequence). The CDR3 is made up of 15 amino acids. CDR3 protein: CASSVAGSTINEQFF. In DNA form, the CDR3 reads TGTGCCAGCAGCGTAGCGGGGTCAACGATCAATGAGCAGTTCTTC.

This rearrangement joins TRBV28 to TRBJ2-3, with D perhaps assigned TRBD1 or TRBD2 (5 bases each). This CDR3 has 15 residues. Trimming took 5 bases from V and 1 from J, leaving 13 bases between them. The germline V gene encodes CDR1 MDHEN and CDR2 SYDVKM. The CDR3 DNA follows: TGTGCCAGCAGTCACGGGGCGCTCGGCACAGATACGCAGTATTTT. Encoded protein: CASSHGALGTDTQYF.

This chain links TRBV6-1 with TRBJ2-5, with D possibly matching TRBD1 (5 bases). The CDR3 is 15 amino acids. Trimming shortened V by 4 bases and J by 2 bases, and 14 bases separated the two germline ends. The V gene's germline CDR1 is MNHNS and CDR2 SASEGT. CDR3 DNA: TGTGCCAGCAGTGTCCACAGGTCGGCACAAGAGACCCAGTACTTC. This codes for CASSVHRSAQETQYF.

The chain links TRBV6-1 to TRBJ1-1, with D perhaps matching TRBD1 (6 bases). The germline V gene encodes CDR1 MNHNS and CDR2 SASEGT. The CDR3 has 13 residues. Trimming removed 10 bases at V and 2 bases at J, with 14 bases between. The CDR3 nucleotides are TGTGCCACTGTGACAGGATCAAACACTGAAGCTTTCTTT. The encoded protein is CATVTGSNTEAFF.

The chain links TRBV19 to TRBJ2-7; D is perhaps TRBD1 or TRBD2 (6 bases each). The CDR3 runs 15 residues. Trimming removed 6 bases at V and 2 bases at J, with 17 bases between. Germline V lookup: CDR1 LNHDA, CDR2 SQIVND (reference sequence). This CDR3 reads CASRPRGAYAYEQYF. Written as DNA, the CDR3 is TGTGCCAGTAGGCCTAGGGGGGCCTATGCCTACGAGCAGTACTTC.

This clonotype is medium-sized in the sample. In nucleotides, the CDR3 is TGCGCCAGCAGTCAATCTAAGACCAGGGAAGACGAGCAGTACTTC. This codes for CASSQSKTREDEQYF. This chain joins TRBV23-1 and TRBJ2-7; D possibly corresponds to TRBD1 (5 bases). TRBV23-1 is annotated as an ORF whose role is uncertain. CDR3 length: 15 residues. V shed 0 bases and J shed 5 bases, with 14 bases lying between them.

The chain links TRBV28 to TRBJ1-5; D is ambiguous. Trimming stripped 7 bases from V and 2 bases from J, with 18 bases between. CDR3 length equals 16 residues. Germline V gene lookup returns CDR1 MDHEN and CDR2 SYDVKM. CDR3 DNA sequence: TGTGCCAGCACCCTATCACAGATTTATGGCAATCAGCCCCAGCATTTT. Its translation is CASTLSQIYGNQPQHF.

The chain links TRBV20-1 to TRBJ2-2; tentatively, D is TRBD2 (5 bases). This CDR3 is 11 amino acids long. V lost 3 bases, J lost 8 bases, and 7 bases lay in between. The V gene's germline CDR1 is DFQATT and CDR2 SNEGSKA (reference sequence). The DNA for the CDR3 is TGCAGTGCTAGCAAGCGGGGGGAGCTGTTTTTT. Translating gives CSASKRGELFF.

This clonotype was seen only a few times. This chain uses TRBV6-1 with TRBJ2-5, with 7 bases fitting TRBD1. The CDR3 contains 13 residues. The germline gives CDR1 MNHNS, CDR2 SASEGT. The junction had 9 bases not matched to a gene; V was cut back by 9 bases and J by 5 bases. CDR3 in amino acids: CARRDRVRETQYF. The CDR3 region has the DNA TGTGCCAGAAGAGACAGGGTGAGGGAGACCCAGTACTTC.

V is TRBV6-2 or TRBV6-3 and J is TRBJ2-7; tentatively, D is TRBD1 or TRBD2 (5 bases each). Trimming left V 2 bases short and J 2 bases short, with 10 bases between. The germline V gene has CDR1 MNHEY and CDR2 SVGEGT. The CDR3 totals 14 residues. The CDR3 DNA is TGTGCCAGCAGTTACGGGGGTTGGGCCTACGAGCAGTACTTC. This translates into CASSYGGWAYEQYF.

The V gene is TRBV7-8, the J gene TRBJ1-1; no reliable D call. CDR1 is SGHVS and CDR2 is FQNEAQ in the germline V gene. The CDR3 runs to 15 residues. The V gene lost 0 bases and the J gene lost 5 bases, with 13 bases spanning the gap. The CDR3 sequence is CASSLATILGTEAFF. As DNA, the CDR3 is TGTGCCAGCAGCTTAGCGACCATACTGGGGACTGAAGCTTTCTTT.

V gene TRBV7-2 combines with J gene TRBJ1-5, with 8 positions matching TRBD1. Trimming at V came to 4 bases and at J to 4 bases, leaving 0 bases not matched to a gene. The CDR3 is 13 amino acids. The germline V gene has CDR1 SGHTA and CDR2 FQGNSA. The CDR3, as DNA: TGTGCCAGCAGCTACAGGGGGAATCAGCCCCAGCATTTT. The encoded protein is CASSYRGNQPQHF.

This clonotype was picked up a small number of times. The rearrangement links TRBV6-1 to TRBJ2-7; D gene unclear. Trimming took off 10 bases at V and 3 bases at J, with 19 bases between the two ends. Germline-derived CDR1 and CDR2 are MNHNS and SASEGT. This CDR3 region has 14 residues. The CDR3 sequence: CATVPMGLGYEQYF. The CDR3 bases are TGTGCCACCGTCCCGATGGGTTTAGGCTACGAGCAGTACTTC.

The rearrangement joins TRBV25-1 to TRBJ2-2; maybe TRBD1 (6 bases). V lost 4 bases to trimming and J lost 4 bases, with 16 bases between them. CDR3 length equals 16 residues. The V gene's germline CDR1 is MGHDK and CDR2 SYGVNS. Here the CDR3 DNA reads TGTGCCAGCAGTGTTAGCTGGGCAGGGGTCACCGGGGAGCTGTTTTTT. This translates into CASSVSWAGVTGELFF. The whole variable domain, filled in from reference TRBV25-1 and TRBJ2-2, reads EADIYQTPRYLVIGTGKKITLECSQTMGHDKMYWYQQDPGMELHLIHYSYGVNSTEKGDLSSESTVSRIRTEHFPLTLESARPSHTSQYLCASSVSWAGVTGELFFGEGSRLTVL.

The CDR3 sequence is CASSYVKSGDGSPLHF. CDR3 coding DNA: TGTGCCAGCAGTTACGTAAAGTCGGGGGATGGTTCACCCCTCCACTTT. The chain is built from TRBV6-5 and TRBJ1-6; D perhaps matches TRBD1 (5 bases). V was trimmed by 2 bases and J by 9 bases, leaving 17 bases between them. Germline V lookup: CDR1 MNHEY, CDR2 SVGAGI. The CDR3 length is 16 residues.

This clonotype appeared a few times. This chain uses TRBV7-2 with TRBJ2-1; 9 positions agree with TRBD1. Per the germline V gene, CDR1 is SGHTA and CDR2 is FQGNSA. The CDR3 totals 15 residues. With 6 bases clipped from V and 6 bases from J, the junction kept 9 bases outside the gene matches. For the CDR3, the DNA is TGTGCCAGCAGTCCAACAGGGGGCGCCTTCAATGAGCAGTTCTTC. It translates to CASSPTGGAFNEQFF.

The gene calls are TRBV20-1 and TRBJ2-3, with 7 bases matching TRBD2. V was pared by 6 bases and J by 0 bases, with 15 bases of the junction left unmatched. The germline CDR1 and CDR2 sequences are DFQATT and SNEGSKA (reference sequence). The CDR3 length is 17 residues. The CDR3 protein is CSADNSGYRTSTDTQYF. CDR3 in DNA: TGCAGTGCCGACAATAGCGGGTACCGCACTAGCACAGATACGCAGTATTTT.

This clonotype has more than one count but fewer than ten. This rearrangement joins TRBV2 to TRBJ1-1; no reliable D call. The CDR3 contains 12 residues. Germline assignment: CDR1 SNHLY and CDR2 FYNNEI. V was clipped by 6 bases and J by 1 base, with 6 bases between them. CDR3 sequence reads: CASRRANTEAFF. The CDR3 nucleotides read TGTGCCAGCAGGAGAGCGAACACTGAAGCTTTCTTT.

Regarding this clonotype: A much larger clonotype is one base distant, so this may be a read error. The missing conserved phenylalanine or tryptophan at the end of this CDR3 makes a read error likely. The chain recombines TRBV10-3 with TRBJ1-5; D uncertain. Germline V gene lookup returns CDR1 ENHRY and CDR2 SYGVKD. Trimming removed 4 bases from V and 0 bases from J, with 7 bases in between. This CDR3 region has 14 residues. The CDR3 reads CAISGDYSNQPQHL. CDR3 DNA: TGTGCCATCAGTGGGGATTATAGCAATCAGCCCCAGCATCTT.

In this sample, this clonotype turned up a few times. The chain joins TRBV6-5 to TRBJ1-5, with 7 bases that match TRBD1. V shed 4 bases and J 1 base; nucleotides not matched to a gene: 10. Germline CDR1 reads MNHEY; CDR2 reads SVGAGI. CDR3 length: 17 residues. The DNA for the CDR3 is TGTGCCAGCAGTTCAGGACGACAGGGTGTGAGCAATCAGCCCCAGCATTTT. Translating gives CASSSGRQGVSNQPQHF.